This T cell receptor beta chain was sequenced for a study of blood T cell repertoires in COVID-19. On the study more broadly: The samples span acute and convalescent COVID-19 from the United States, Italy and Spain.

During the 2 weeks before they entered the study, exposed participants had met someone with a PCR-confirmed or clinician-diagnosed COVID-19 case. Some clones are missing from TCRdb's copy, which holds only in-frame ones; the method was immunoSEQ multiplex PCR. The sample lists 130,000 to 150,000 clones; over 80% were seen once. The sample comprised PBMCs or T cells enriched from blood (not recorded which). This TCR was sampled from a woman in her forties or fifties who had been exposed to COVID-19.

As DNA, the CDR3 is TGTGCCAGTAGTCCGCGGGGACCGCCCTACGAGCAGTACTTC. Its translation: CASSPRGPPYEQYF. V and J are TRBV19 and TRBJ2-7; TRBD2 might be the D (6 bases). Germline CDR1 is LNHDA and CDR2 is SQIVND (reference sequence). V dropped 5 bases and J dropped 2 bases, with 13 bases sitting between them. The CDR3 runs to 14 residues.